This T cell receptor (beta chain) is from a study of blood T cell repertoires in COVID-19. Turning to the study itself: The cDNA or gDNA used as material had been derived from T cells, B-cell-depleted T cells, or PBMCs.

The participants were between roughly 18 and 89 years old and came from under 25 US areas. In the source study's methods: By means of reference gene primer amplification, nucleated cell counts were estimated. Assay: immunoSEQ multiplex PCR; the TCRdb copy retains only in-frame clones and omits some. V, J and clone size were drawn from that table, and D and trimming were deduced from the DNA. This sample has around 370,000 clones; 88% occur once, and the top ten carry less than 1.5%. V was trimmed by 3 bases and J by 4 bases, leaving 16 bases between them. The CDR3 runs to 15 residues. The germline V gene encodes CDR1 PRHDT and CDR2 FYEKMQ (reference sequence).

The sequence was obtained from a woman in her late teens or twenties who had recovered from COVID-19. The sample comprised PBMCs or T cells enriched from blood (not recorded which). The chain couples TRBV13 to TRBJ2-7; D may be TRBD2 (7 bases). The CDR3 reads CASSFWAGASYEQYF. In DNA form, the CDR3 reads TGTGCCAGCAGCTTTTGGGCGGGGGCATCTTACGAGCAGTACTTC.